This T cell receptor (beta chain) was identified during a study of blood T cell repertoires in COVID-19 (dated by TCRdb to between 2020 and 2021). Regarding the complete study: The collaborator samples originated in the United States, Italy and Spain and spanned the acute and convalescent phases of COVID-19. The prospective study material was composed of cDNA or gDNA derived from T cells, B-cell-depleted T cells, or PBMCs. Deeply sampled blood TCRbeta repertoires from subjects exposed to, actively infected with, or recovered from COVID-19 were included in the dataset. A freely available public database, intended as a resource for researchers studying the immune response to SARS-CoV-2, is where the repertoires were released. The samples were drawn from two sources: the first 160 participants of the ongoing ImmuneRACE study, and over 950 subjects contributed by 6 global collaborators. Sample metadata almost always included a de-identified subject ID, COVID-19 status, age in years and sex. Where HLA class I and class II types were available, the types were taken from metadata supplied by the sample provider, not from assay-based typing.

CDR1 and CDR2, per the germline V gene, are SGHDT and YYEEEE. Inclusive of the bounding cysteine and phenylalanine, the CDR3 is 15 residues long. Just the 45-base CDR3 DNA is kept, in frame starting at base 1. The junction shows trimming of 6 bases on V and 4 bases on J, and the gene matches do not reach 8 bases of it. At one collaborating source in Seattle, patients were enrolled during active infection and were followed longitudinally through the course of disease. Whole blood was collected in K2EDTA tubes by collaborating institutions according to the institutions' own protocols. For TCRbeta analysis, collaborators shipped samples as frozen whole blood, isolated PBMCs, or DNA extracted from either of those sample types. TCRbeta CDR3 regions were amplified from genomic DNA by means of the immunoSEQ Assay, a bias-controlled multiplex PCR. From the authors' description of their analysis: Nucleated cell counts per sample were estimated from amplification of reference gene primers within the assay. To quantify the absolute abundance of each unique TCRbeta CDR3 rearrangement, sequence reads were collapsed and filtered. For each sample, productive Simpson clonality was calculated as the square root of Simpson's diversity index over productive rearrangements. Imported from immuneACCESS, the table was reduced by TCRdb to in-frame sequences with V and J called. These copies leave out some clones; in studies compared against another copy, an unresolved V gene accounts for under half, and the cause of the remainder is not known. D and trimming were read from the DNA, whereas the V and J calls and clone size are those reported in that table. For this sample the table gives about 230,000 clones, of which 86% were detected only once. The ten largest clones represent roughly 11% of the sample.

Overall study outcomes, separate from this receptor: The amount of clinical and demographic metadata varied by source and participant and was provided uncurated.

With regard to this clone: No antigen is known for it. Base qualities are missing; no much larger clone stands one base away.

The sequence came from a man aged 45-60 years with COVID-19, enrolled during active disease. Sequenced material: peripheral blood. This sequence uses TRBV5-6 and TRBJ2-5; 11 bases in between match TRBD1. The base sequence is TGTGCCAGCACTCTAGGACAGGGGGCCCTAGAGACCCAGTACTTC. It specifies CASTLGQGALETQYF.